Below are 3 T cell receptor beta chains sequenced from a single sample in a study of STAT5B mutations in CD4+ large granular lymphocyte leukemia. Assay: immunoSEQ multiplex PCR; the TCRdb copy retains only in-frame clones and omits some. Of about 33,000 clones in the sample, roughly 81% were seen once. The sample was CD4+ T cells from blood buffy coats. The source of these receptors is a human donor in good health.

This clone was detected only a few times. The chain carries TRBV13 and TRBJ2-2; D gene ambiguous. The CDR3 loop spans 13 amino acids. Germline lookup yields CDR1 PRHDT and CDR2 FYEKMQ (reference sequence). V was shortened by 5 bases and J by 6 bases, with 10 bases between the two germline ends. The CDR3 bases are TGTGCCAGCAGCCCTTGGCAGTCCGGGGAGCTGTTTTTT. Translating it yields CASSPWQSGELFF.

The rearrangement uses TRBV28 and TRBJ1-4; TRBD1 matches at 10 bases. The trim removed 4 bases at V and 8 bases at J, leaving 7 bases unmatched. Germline CDR1 and CDR2: MDHEN and SYDVKM. This CDR3 has 15 residues. CDR3: CASSSPGTGDEKLFF. The CDR3 nucleotides are TGTGCCAGCAGTTCCCCCGGGACAGGGGACGAAAAACTGTTTTTT.

V gene TRBV28 combines with J gene TRBJ2-2; 16 bases map to TRBD2. V shed 3 bases and J 5 bases; nucleotides not matched to a gene: 9. The CDR3 length is 19 residues. Germline V gene sequence: CDR1 MDHEN, CDR2 SYDVKM. The CDR3 here is CASSFPGLAGGQGTGELFF. DNA of the CDR3: TGTGCCAGCAGTTTCCCGGGACTAGCGGGAGGGCAAGGGACCGGGGAGCTGTTTTTT.